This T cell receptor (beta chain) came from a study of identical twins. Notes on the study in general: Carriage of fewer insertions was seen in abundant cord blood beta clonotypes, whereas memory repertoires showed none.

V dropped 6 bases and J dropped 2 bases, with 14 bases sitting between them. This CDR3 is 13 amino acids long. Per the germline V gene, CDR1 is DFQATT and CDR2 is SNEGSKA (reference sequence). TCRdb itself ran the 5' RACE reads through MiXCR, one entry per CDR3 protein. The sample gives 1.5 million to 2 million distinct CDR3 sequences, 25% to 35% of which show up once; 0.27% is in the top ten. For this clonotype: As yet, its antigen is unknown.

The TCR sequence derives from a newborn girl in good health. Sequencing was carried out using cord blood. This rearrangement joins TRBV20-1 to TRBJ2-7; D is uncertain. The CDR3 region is CSADSTETYEQYF. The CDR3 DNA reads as TGCAGTGCAGACTCGACGGAAACCTACGAGCAGTACTTC.